These 9 T cell receptor beta chains share one sample of origin, sequenced in a study of OX40 agonist ivuxolimab in advanced cancers. Only in-frame clones appear in the TCRdb table, and some are missing; sequencing was by immunoSEQ multiplex PCR. The data show tens of thousands of clones, about 93% seen once. The source was CD4+ or CD8+ T cells sorted from blood, collected in a trial of the OX40 agonist ivuxolimab. Source of these receptors: an adult with an advanced solid tumor such as melanoma, head and neck, liver or kidney cancer.

This chain connects TRBV7-8 to TRBJ1-2; D ambiguous. The CDR3 has 13 residues. The V gene lost 5 bases and the J gene lost 0 bases, with 7 bases spanning the gap. Per germline, CDR1 SGHVS and CDR2 FQNEAQ. The CDR3 DNA follows: TGTGCCAGCAGCCACGTGGCTAACTATGGCTACACCTTC. It specifies CASSHVANYGYTF.

This chain uses TRBV2 with TRBJ2-7; 8 bases match TRBD2. CDR1 and CDR2 from the germline V gene are SNHLY and FYNNEI. V lost 2 bases and J lost 3; bases outside the gene matches: 6. The CDR3 contains 15 residues. CDR3 bases: TGTGCCAGCAGTGAAATGGGACTAGGCTACTACGAGCAGTACTTC. As protein: CASSEMGLGYYEQYF.

V usage is TRBV5-6 and J usage is TRBJ2-7; TRBD2 matches 13 bases. The CDR3 runs 18 residues. Germline assignment: CDR1 SGHDT and CDR2 YYEEEE. V was clipped by 4 bases and J by 1 base; unmatched bases: 11. The CDR3 DNA reads TGTGCCAGCAGCCCCAACCGACTAGCGGGAGGAGGGTCCTACGAGCAGTACTTC. This gives the protein CASSPNRLAGGGSYEQYF.

In nucleotides, the CDR3 is TGTGCCAGCAGCTTCAGGTCAACTAATGAAAAACTGTTTTTT. Translating it yields CASSFRSTNEKLFF. The chain joins TRBV27 to TRBJ1-4; D gene uncertain. This CDR3 comprises 14 residues. The germline V gene has CDR1 MNHEY and CDR2 SMNVEV (reference sequence). V lost 6 bases, J lost 0 bases, and 8 bases lay in between.

V is TRBV9 and J is TRBJ2-6; D remains ambiguous. The CDR3 has 14 residues. Between the trimmed V and J ends, which lost 1 base and 2 bases, there was a span of 4 bases. CDR1 is SGDLS and CDR2 is YYNGEE in the germline V gene. Here the CDR3 reads CASSVSPGANVLTF. DNA of the CDR3: TGTGCCAGCAGCGTAAGCCCTGGGGCCAACGTCCTGACTTTC.

The chain employs TRBV11-2 and TRBJ2-3, with D tentatively TRBD2 (6 bases). The V gene lost 5 bases and the J gene lost 2 bases, with 17 bases spanning the gap. This CDR3 has 16 residues. CDR1 and CDR2 from the germline V gene are SGHAT and FQNNGV. The CDR3 DNA sequence: TGTGCCAGCAGCGAGCCGGGACTTCATATCACAGATACGCAGTATTTT. It codes for CASSEPGLHITDTQYF.

V is TRBV6-1 and J is TRBJ2-5, with unresolved D. CDR3 length: 13 amino acids. V was trimmed by 5 bases and J by 1 base, leaving 8 bases between them. Germline CDR1 is MNHNS and CDR2 is SASEGT. The CDR3: CASSSFIQETQYF. The CDR3 DNA reads as TGTGCCAGCAGTTCTTTTATCCAAGAGACCCAGTACTTC.

This clone occurred once. V and J are TRBV7-2 and TRBJ2-3; 9 nucleotides align to TRBD1. Per the germline V gene, CDR1 is SGHTA and CDR2 is FQGNSA. V dropped 1 base and J dropped 6; count of bases not matched to a gene: 8. This CDR3 spans 16 amino acids. CDR3 nucleotide sequence: TGTGCCAGCAGCTTAGGCCCCGGGACAGGGAAGGATACGCAGTATTTT. It is translated as CASSLGPGTGKDTQYF.

This clone showed up just once. The sample holds other DNA sequences that translate to the same CDR3. The rearrangement joins TRBV5-6 to TRBJ2-7; D not resolved. Germline V gives CDR1 SGHDT, CDR2 YYEEEE. CDR3 length: 14 residues. Trimming pared 0 bases from V and 0 bases from J, leaving 7 bases between. CDR3 loop: CASSLAPGSYEQYF. In nucleotides, the CDR3 is TGTGCCAGCAGCTTGGCCCCGGGCTCCTACGAGCAGTACTTC.